Below are 31 T cell receptor beta chains sequenced from a single sample in a study of long-term antiretroviral therapy in people with HIV. The libraries were made with immunoSEQ v3.0 at survey level. TCRdb's copy holds only in-frame clones and misses some; the assay was immunoSEQ multiplex PCR. Among under 25,000 clones listed, more than 80% were seen once. Sample: unsorted PBMCs, taken 7.6 years after starting antiretroviral therapy. All receptors come from a woman aged 40 to 50 with HIV.

The rearrangement links TRBV4-1 to TRBJ1-6; no clear D. The CDR3 has 16 amino acids. Germline CDR1 reads MGHRA; CDR2 reads YSYEKL. V lost 0 bases to trimming and J lost 5 bases, with 11 bases between them. The CDR3 bases are TGCGCCAGCAGCCAAGAAAGTGGTTCGAATAATTCACCCCTCCACTTT. Translating gives CASSQESGSNNSPLHF.

As for this clone: The sample holds other DNA sequences that translate to the same CDR3. This chain joins TRBV4-3 and TRBJ1-5; 7 nucleotides match TRBD1. V was clipped by 4 bases and J by 4 bases; unmatched bases: 1. The CDR3 is made up of 13 amino acids. Germline V gene sequence: CDR1 LGHNA, CDR2 YSLEER. The CDR3 sequence: CASSPDRNQPQHF. Written as DNA, the CDR3 is TGCGCCAGCAGCCCGGACAGGAATCAGCCCCAGCATTTT.

V and J are TRBV18 and TRBJ1-2; 9 bases are shared with TRBD1. V was pared by 4 bases and J by 8 bases, with 14 bases of the junction left unmatched. In germline, CDR1 is KGHSH, CDR2 LQKENI. The CDR3 length is 16 residues. The CDR3 spells CASSQIRGTGTRGYTF. CDR3 DNA sequence: TGTGCCAGCTCACAGATACGTGGGACAGGGACGAGAGGCTACACCTTC.

This chain joins TRBV11-1 and TRBJ1-2; TRBD1 matches at 7 bases. The CDR3 spans 14 residues. Germline lookup yields CDR1 SGHAT and CDR2 FQDESV (reference sequence). The V segment lost 3 bases and the J segment 3 bases; nucleotides outside the gene matches: 4. Written as DNA, the CDR3 is TGTGCCAGCAGCTTTAGGACAGGCGACTATGGCTACACCTTC. Its protein product is CASSFRTGDYGYTF.

V and J are TRBV5-4 and TRBJ1-5; D is unresolved. The CDR3 is 13 residues long. Trimming took 0 bases from V and 4 from J, leaving 5 bases between them. Per germline, CDR1 SGHNT and CDR2 YYREEE (reference sequence). CDR3 nucleotides: TGTGCCAGCAGCTTGGCGGGGAATCAGCCCCAGCATTTT. Protein sequence: CASSLAGNQPQHF.

The V gene is TRBV5-6, the J gene TRBJ1-2; TRBD1 is a possible D gene (6 bases). Trimming left V 4 bases short and J 3 bases short, with 28 bases between. CDR1 and CDR2 from the germline V gene are SGHDT and YYEEEE. This CDR3 has 19 amino acids. The CDR3 region is CASSPLGEGVSYQDYGYTF. The CDR3 DNA reads TGTGCCAGCAGCCCTTTGGGTGAGGGGGTCTCTTATCAGGACTATGGCTACACCTTC.

The chain combines TRBV29-1 with TRBJ1-2; perhaps TRBD1 as D (5 bases). CDR1 and CDR2 from the germline V gene are SQVTM and ANQGSEA. This CDR3 contains 14 residues. Trimming took 3 bases from V and 3 from J, leaving 14 bases between them. The CDR3 region is CSVEAQGFDYGYTF. The CDR3 DNA reads TGCAGCGTTGAGGCTCAGGGATTCGACTATGGCTACACCTTC. The whole variable domain, filled in from reference TRBV29-1 and TRBJ1-2, reads SAVISQKPSRDICQRGTSLTIQCQVDSQVTMMFWYRQQPGQSLTLIATANQGSEATYESGFVIDKFPISRPNLTFSTLTVSNMSPEDSSIYLCSVEAQGFDYGYTFGSGTRLTVV.

This chain uses TRBV19 with TRBJ1-3; D might be TRBD1 (6 bases). Trimming took 5 bases from V and 4 from J, leaving 12 bases between them. This CDR3 has 14 amino acids. Looked up from germline, CDR1 is LNHDA and CDR2 is SQIVND (reference sequence). The CDR3, as DNA: TGTGCCAGTAGTGCCCGACAGGCGGGAAACACCATATATTTT. It translates to CASSARQAGNTIYF.

This chain uses TRBV30 with TRBJ1-2; D gene unclear. The CDR3 covers 11 residues. V was clipped by 7 bases and J by 1 base, with 7 bases between them. Germline V lookup: CDR1 GTSNPN, CDR2 SVGIG (reference sequence). CDR3 amino acids: CASDLNYGYTF. CDR3 sequence (DNA): TGTGCCTCCGACCTTAACTATGGCTACACCTTC. The variable domain in full, completed from reference TRBV30 and TRBJ1-2, reads SQTIHQWPATLVQPVGSPLSLECTVEGTSNPNLYWYRQAAGRGLQLLFYSVGIGQISSEVPQNLSASRPQDRQFILSSKKLLLSDSGFYLCASDLNYGYTFGSGTRLTVV.

This clone came up a few times. The V and J genes are TRBV7-8 and TRBJ2-5; TRBD2 matches at 14 bases. The CDR3 loop spans 17 amino acids. CDR1 is SGHVS, CDR2 FQNEAQ, per germline. V trimming: 3 bases; J trimming: 2 bases; junction bases outside the gene matches: 5. Here the CDR3 reads CASSFQGLAGVQETQYF. As DNA, the CDR3 is TGTGCCAGCAGCTTTCAGGGACTAGCGGGGGTGCAAGAGACCCAGTACTTC.

This clone came up once. The chain has TRBV29-1 and TRBJ2-1; 11 bases map to TRBD1. Germline CDR1 reads SQVTM; CDR2 reads ANQGSEA. The CDR3 is 15 residues long. CDR3 loop: CSLTPGDRGYNEQFF. CDR3 nucleotides: TGCAGTCTCACCCCCGGGGACAGGGGGTACAATGAGCAGTTCTTC.

The V and J genes are TRBV5-4 and TRBJ2-5; 8 bases align to TRBD1. This CDR3 has 14 amino acids. Germline-derived CDR1 and CDR2 are SGHNT and YYREEE (reference sequence). The trim removed 7 bases at V and 2 bases at J, leaving 7 bases unmatched. The CDR3 nucleotides read TGTGCCAGCGGTAGGACAGGGACACAAGAGACCCAGTACTTC. Translation gives CASGRTGTQETQYF.

The chain links TRBV7-8 to TRBJ2-3, with 13 nucleotides matching TRBD2. With V trimmed by 2 bases and J by 0 bases, 8 bases remained unmatched. The germline V gene has CDR1 SGHVS and CDR2 FQNEAQ. CDR3 size: 19 residues. CDR3 sequence reads: CASSLPTSGGIQSTDTQYF. The CDR3 coding sequence is TGTGCCAGCAGCTTACCGACTAGCGGGGGGATCCAGAGCACAGATACGCAGTATTTT.

This chain connects TRBV7-2 to TRBJ1-4; TRBD1 aligns across 8 bases. CDR1 and CDR2 (germline): SGHTA, FQGNSA. There are 15 residues in the CDR3. V was clipped by 4 bases and J by 3 bases; unmatched bases: 4. CDR3 nucleotides: TGTGCCAGCAGCTCAAGACAGGGGTCTAATGAAAAACTGTTTTTT. It is translated as CASSSRQGSNEKLFF.

V and J are TRBV2 and TRBJ1-1, with D unclear. This CDR3 is built from 12 residues. Trimming left V 2 bases short and J 10 bases short, with 11 bases between. Germline CDR1 SNHLY, CDR2 FYNNEI. CDR3 bases: TGTGCCAGCAGTGAAATACCCTTGGGAGCTTTCTTT. It codes for CASSEIPLGAFF. The full variable domain, with the rest looked up from reference TRBV2 and TRBJ1-1, is EPEVTQTPSHQVTQMGQEVILRCVPISNHLYFYWYRQILGQKVEFLVSFYNNEISEKSEIFDDQFSVERPDGSNFTLKIRSTKLEDSAMYFCASSEIPLGAFFGQGTRLTVV.

V is TRBV5-8 and J is TRBJ2-7, with D possibly TRBD2 on 6 matching bases. The germline V and J ends were trimmed by 4 bases and 0 bases, with 11 bases remaining between them. The CDR3 has 14 amino acids. Germline V gene data show CDR1 as SGHTS and CDR2 as YDEGEE. CDR3 bases: TGTGCCAGCAGCCTCCGGGACTCCTCCTACGAGCAGTACTTC. As protein: CASSLRDSSYEQYF. Full variable domain (missing parts from reference TRBV5-8 and TRBJ2-7): EAGVTQSPTHLIKTRGQQATLRCSPISGHTSVYWYQQALGLGLQFLLWYDEGEERNRGNFPPRFSGRQFPNYSSELNVNALELEDSALYLCASSLRDSSYEQYFGPGTRLTVT.

The chain recombines TRBV7-2 with TRBJ2-1, with TRBD2 matching 11 bases. The V segment lost 0 bases and the J segment 3 bases; nucleotides outside the gene matches: 7. Germline V lookup: CDR1 SGHTA, CDR2 FQGNSA. The CDR3 consists of 18 residues. For the CDR3, the DNA is TGTGCCAGCAGCTTAGCGGGGCTAGCGGGGGGCGTCTACAATGAGCAGTTCTTC. Translated: CASSLAGLAGGVYNEQFF.

CDR3 in DNA: TGTGCCAGCTCCCCCAACGGTGGGGGGGTAGGTCAGCCCCAGCATTTT. Translating gives CASSPNGGGVGQPQHF. J is TRBJ1-5 and V is TRBV18; D perhaps matches TRBD1 (5 bases). Germline V gene lookup returns CDR1 KGHSH and CDR2 LQKENI. V lost 6 bases and J lost 6, with 21 bases in between. The CDR3 has 16 amino acids.

V usage is TRBV30 and J usage is TRBJ2-5; no clear D gene. CDR3 length equals 14 residues. Germline assignment: CDR1 GTSNPN and CDR2 SVGIG (reference sequence). V was pared by 0 bases and J by 4 bases, with 12 bases between. The CDR3 reads CAWSVLGLGETQYF. CDR3 nucleotide sequence: TGTGCCTGGAGTGTTTTAGGGTTGGGAGAGACCCAGTACTTC. Filled out from reference TRBV30 and TRBJ2-5, the complete variable domain reads SQTIHQWPATLVQPVGSPLSLECTVEGTSNPNLYWYRQAAGRGLQLLFYSVGIGQISSEVPQNLSASRPQDRQFILSSKKLLLSDSGFYLCAWSVLGLGETQYFGPGTRLLVL.

This rearrangement joins TRBV18 to TRBJ2-7; weak D call: TRBD1 (6 bases). Per germline, CDR1 KGHSH and CDR2 LQKENI. Trimming left V 4 bases short and J 3 bases short, with 19 bases between. This CDR3 contains 16 residues. The CDR3 protein is CASSLSRGALGYEQYF. CDR3 nucleotides: TGTGCCAGCTCACTTTCCAGGGGCGCCCTAGGCTACGAGCAGTACTTC.

This clone was recorded only once. The CDR3 loop reads CASIGTSGNTGELFF. The CDR3 nucleotides are TGTGCCAGTATCGGGACTAGCGGGAACACCGGGGAGCTGTTTTTT. This chain links TRBV19 with TRBJ2-2; TRBD2 aligns across 11 bases. Germline lookup yields CDR1 LNHDA and CDR2 SQIVND (reference sequence). Trimming cost V 7 bases and J 1 base; bases outside gene matches: 2. CDR3 length: 15 residues.

The gene calls are TRBV2 and TRBJ2-7; D not certain. The CDR3 has 16 residues. Germline V gene data show CDR1 as SNHLY and CDR2 as FYNNEI. The germline V and J ends were trimmed by 0 bases and 4 bases, with 16 bases remaining between them. CDR3 sequence (DNA): TGTGCCAGCAGTGAAGCGCAGACACCCCCGGGTTACGAGCAGTACTTC. Residues: CASSEAQTPPGYEQYF.

This sequence joins TRBV6-6 and TRBJ1-4; D is unresolved. Germline V gives CDR1 MNHNY, CDR2 SVGAGI (reference sequence). V lost 1 base and J lost 3, with 6 bases in between. This CDR3 has 14 amino acids. CDR3 loop: CASSYLGSNEKLFF. In DNA form, the CDR3 reads TGTGCCAGCAGTTACTTGGGTTCTAATGAAAAACTGTTTTTT.

This clone was found once. This rearrangement joins TRBV21-1 to TRBJ1-5. TRBV21-1 is recorded as a pseudogene. CDR3 length: 13 amino acids. The CDR3 sequence is CASSAGVNQPQHF. In nucleotides, the CDR3 is TGTGCCAGCAGCGCTGGAGTGAATCAGCCCCAGCATTTT.

The chain combines TRBV11-2 with TRBJ1-1, with TRBD1 as a possible D gene (5 bases). The CDR3 covers 15 residues. Trimming shortened V by 1 base and J by 3 bases, and 12 bases separated the two germline ends. Germline CDR1 SGHAT, CDR2 FQNNGV. This chain's CDR3 is CASSLGGRSYTEAFF. The CDR3 bases are TGTGCCAGCAGCTTAGGGGGCAGGTCATACACTGAAGCTTTCTTT.

J is TRBJ1-3 and V is TRBV9, with 9 bases aligning to TRBD1. The V segment lost 0 bases and the J segment 0 bases; nucleotides outside the gene matches: 10. This CDR3 spans 19 amino acids. Germline-derived CDR1 and CDR2 are SGDLS and YYNGEE. CDR3 bases: TGTGCCAGCAGCGTAGCTCCACAGGGGGCAATTACCTCTGGAAACACCATATATTTT. Encoded protein: CASSVAPQGAITSGNTIYF.

This chain connects TRBV5-1 to TRBJ2-5, with TRBD1 as a possible D gene (6 bases). The CDR3 loop spans 19 amino acids. Germline assignment: CDR1 SGHRS and CDR2 YFSETQ. V gave up 3 bases and J gave up 1 base, with 25 bases separating them. The CDR3 nucleotides are TGCGCCAGCAGCTCGGTACTTCCTAGGACAGTGCGGACCCAAGAGACCCAGTACTTC. Encoded protein: CASSSVLPRTVRTQETQYF.

The genes are TRBV19 and TRBJ1-2, with D possibly matching TRBD1 (5 bases). The length of the CDR3 is 17 residues. V gave up 0 bases and J gave up 3 bases, with 17 bases separating them. The V gene's germline CDR1 is LNHDA and CDR2 SQIVND (reference sequence). The CDR3, as DNA: TGTGCCAGTAGTATAGATCGTCCGGGACGGGATTACTATGGCTACACCTTC. Encoded protein: CASSIDRPGRDYYGYTF.

The rearrangement links TRBV7-8 to TRBJ2-1, with D unresolved. Germline CDR1 and CDR2: SGHVS and FQNEAQ. This CDR3 region has 12 residues. V lost 1 base to trimming and J lost 8 bases, with 6 bases between them. The CDR3 DNA sequence: TGTGCCAGCAGCTTAGTTTCCTATGAGCAGTTCTTC. The encoded protein is CASSLVSYEQFF. Full variable domain (remainder filled in from reference TRBV7-8 and TRBJ2-1): GAGVSQSPRYKVAKRGQDVALRCDPISGHVSLFWYQQALGQGPEFLTYFQNEAQLDKSGLPSDRFFAERPEGSVSTLKIQRTQQEDSAVYLCASSLVSYEQFFGPGTRLTVL.

The chain uses TRBV5-1 and TRBJ1-2; D uncertain. Trimming cost V 0 bases and J 1 base, with 10 bases left between them. Germline V lookup: CDR1 SGHRS, CDR2 YFSETQ. The CDR3 covers 15 residues. CDR3 in DNA: TGCGCCAGCAGCTTGGCAGATGCCTTTAACTATGGCTACACCTTC. It yields the protein CASSLADAFNYGYTF.

This chain connects TRBV23-1 to TRBJ2-1, with no clear D. TRBV23-1 is classed as an ORF, of uncertain function. V gave up 0 bases and J gave up 8 bases, with 5 bases separating them. The CDR3 has 12 amino acids. DNA of the CDR3: TGCGCCAGCAGTCAATCTATCCATGAGCAGTTCTTC. Translating gives CASSQSIHEQFF.